The clone carrying this TCR beta chain showed up just a few times. This entry belongs to a study of response to subunit inactivated influenza vaccine. Using its own MiXCR run on the RT-PCR reads, TCRdb lists one record per CDR3 protein. The data hold roughly 290,000 distinct CDR3 sequences, with around a fifth observed a single time. With V trimmed by 2 bases and J by 0 bases, 16 bases remained unmatched. The CDR3 totals 20 residues. Germline V lookup: CDR1 SGHAT, CDR2 FQDESV (reference sequence). This clonotype was obtained from a man aged 50 to 69 who received an inactivated influenza vaccine. This chain joins TRBV11-1 and TRBJ1-1, with 9 bases matching TRBD1. The sample consisted of PBMCs from blood, taken around 22 months after vaccination. The CDR3 DNA reads as TGTGCCAGCAGCTTAAGATACCGAGGACAGGGGAAGAACATGAACACTGAAGCTTTCTTT. Translating gives CASSLRYRGQGKNMNTEAFF.